One sample yielded the 27 T cell receptor beta chains listed below, sequenced in a study of cytomegalovirus exposure and HLA in healthy donors. Sequencing was performed with immunoSEQ multiplex PCR; in TCRdb, only in-frame clones are kept and a portion is missing. The table records 150,000 to 200,000 clones, about 82% of them present only once. The sequenced sample was PBMCs. The origin of the receptors is a man younger than 45 in good health and CMV-seropositive.

V usage is TRBV7-6 and J usage is TRBJ2-3; D perhaps matches TRBD1 (6 bases). CDR3 length: 14 residues. In germline, CDR1 is SGHVS, CDR2 FNYEAQ. Trimming took 8 bases from V and 8 from J, leaving 20 bases between them. The CDR3: CASSFRGGWATQYF. DNA of the CDR3: TGTGCCAGCTCCTTCAGGGGTGGTTGGGCTACGCAGTATTTT.

The chain is built from TRBV5-1 and TRBJ2-7; 9 bases line up with TRBD1. There are 19 residues in the CDR3. Germline V CDR1 and CDR2: SGHRS, YFSETQ. V trimming: 0 bases; J trimming: 10 bases; junction bases outside the gene matches: 23. Here the CDR3 reads CASSLEGQGLFSGAFFQYF. The CDR3 DNA reads as TGCGCCAGCAGCTTGGAGGGACAGGGTCTCTTCAGCGGAGCCTTCTTCCAGTACTTC. The entire variable domain, with the rest obtained from reference TRBV5-1 and TRBJ2-7, is as follows: KAGVTQTPRYLIKTRGQQVTLSCSPISGHRSVSWYQQTPGQGLQFLFEYFSETQRNKGNFPGRFSGRQFSNSRSEMNVSTLELGDSALYLCASSLEGQGLFSGAFFQYFGPGTRLTVT.

The rearrangement uses TRBV13 and TRBJ1-6, with TRBD1 identical over 7 bases. The V gene's germline CDR1 is PRHDT and CDR2 FYEKMQ (reference sequence). V trimming: 1 base; J trimming: 6 bases; junction bases outside the gene matches: 3. The CDR3 runs to 15 residues. As DNA, the CDR3 is TGTGCCAGCAGCTTAGAGGGACAGAGTAATTCACCCCTCCACTTT. Protein: CASSLEGQSNSPLHF.

CDR3 sequence: CASSPRGDRGSNYGYTF. The DNA for the CDR3 is TGTGCCAGCAGCCCACGGGGGGACAGGGGATCTAACTATGGCTACACCTTC. The J gene is TRBJ1-2, the V gene TRBV11-2, with TRBD1 identical over 10 bases. The CDR3 loop spans 17 amino acids. The J segment lost 0 bases and the V segment lost 5 bases, leaving 9 bases of the junction unmatched. Germline CDR1 reads SGHAT; CDR2 reads FQNNGV.

This clone was seen only a few times. The CDR3 spells CSAGQSYEQYF. Written as DNA, the CDR3 is TGCAGTGCTGGACAGTCCTACGAGCAGTACTTC. The J gene is TRBJ2-7, the V gene TRBV20-1; TRBD1 might be the D (6 bases). Germline loops: CDR1 DFQATT, CDR2 SNEGSKA (reference sequence). The CDR3 extends over 11 amino acids. Trimming removed 5 bases from V and 1 base from J, with 6 bases in between.

The chain carries TRBV7-2 and TRBJ2-1; 7 bases are a match to TRBD2. The CDR3 covers 14 residues. Germline lookup yields CDR1 SGHTA and CDR2 FQGNSA. Trimming at V came to 5 bases and at J to 5 bases, leaving 6 bases not matched to a gene. The CDR3 DNA is TGTGCCAGCAGCGTCGGGGGGACTAACAATGAGCAGTTCTTC. Translated: CASSVGGTNNEQFF.

The rearrangement joins TRBV7-9 to TRBJ1-2; perhaps TRBD1 as D (6 bases). Germline V lookup: CDR1 SEHNR, CDR2 FQNEAQ (reference sequence). The CDR3 contains 15 residues. V shed 4 bases and J shed 4 bases, with 16 bases lying between them. CDR3: CASSSPDRIIYGYTF. For the CDR3, the DNA is TGTGCCAGCAGCTCCCCGGACAGAATAATCTATGGCTACACCTTC.

This sequence joins TRBV4-2 and TRBJ2-5, with 8 nucleotides matching TRBD1. Germline assignment: CDR1 LGHNA and CDR2 YNFKEQ. V lost 1 base and J lost 0; bases outside the gene matches: 1. This CDR3 spans 15 amino acids. The CDR3 DNA follows: TGTGCCAGCAGCCAAGTGGACAGGGACCAAGAGACCCAGTACTTC. The encoded protein is CASSQVDRDQETQYF.

The CDR3 loop reads CASSPRGQTDYGYTF. The CDR3 nucleotides are TGTGCCAGCAGCCCCAGAGGACAAACTGACTATGGCTACACCTTC. The chain links TRBV6-6 to TRBJ1-2, with D possibly TRBD1 on 5 matching bases. Germline V gene sequence: CDR1 MNHNY, CDR2 SVGAGI (reference sequence). The CDR3 loop spans 15 amino acids. Between the trimmed V and J ends, which lost 6 bases and 3 bases, there was a span of 17 bases.

The rearrangement joins TRBV6-1 to TRBJ1-6; D is uncertain. The CDR3 contains 14 residues. Germline CDR1 MNHNS, CDR2 SASEGT. Trimming removed 2 bases at V and 10 bases at J, with 12 bases between. The CDR3 spells CASSELAVGSPLHF. CDR3 DNA sequence: TGTGCCAGCAGTGAATTAGCAGTTGGGTCACCCCTCCACTTT.

The rearrangement joins TRBV7-2 to TRBJ1-2; D unclear. The germline CDR1 and CDR2 sequences are SGHTA and FQGNSA. The CDR3 loop spans 15 amino acids. V was trimmed by 0 bases and J by 0 bases, leaving 8 bases between them. The CDR3 DNA follows: TGTGCCAGCAGCTTAGCTTGGGGAGCTAACTATGGCTACACCTTC. Translating it yields CASSLAWGANYGYTF. The full variable domain, in which reference TRBV7-2 and TRBJ1-2 provide the parts outside the CDR3, is GAGVSQSPSNKVTEKGKDVELRCDPISGHTALYWYRQSLGQGLEFLIYFQGNSAPDKSGLPSDRFSAERTGGSVSTLTIQRTQQEDSAVYLCASSLAWGANYGYTFGSGTRLTVV.

This chain connects TRBV5-1 to TRBJ2-7; 8 bases are a match to TRBD1. The V gene's germline CDR1 is SGHRS and CDR2 YFSETQ. The V gene end was trimmed by 7 bases and the J gene end by 0 bases; junction bases not matched to a gene: 6. This CDR3 has 14 residues. CDR3 nucleotide sequence: TGCGCCAGCGGCAAGGACAGGGCCTCCTACGAGCAGTACTTC. Translation: CASGKDRASYEQYF.

The chain links TRBV7-2 to TRBJ2-7; 8 nucleotides match TRBD2. The CDR3 length is 14 residues. V shed 3 bases, J shed 3 bases, and the junction held 4 bases outside the gene matches. Germline CDR1 is SGHTA and CDR2 is FQGNSA. The CDR3 DNA is TGTGCCAGCAGCTTTGCCGGGACTAGCTACGAGCAGTACTTC. As protein: CASSFAGTSYEQYF.

The chain has TRBV5-1 and TRBJ1-4, with 9 bases lining up with TRBD1. The CDR3 has 15 amino acids. CDR1 is SGHRS, CDR2 YFSETQ, per germline. V was clipped by 4 bases and J by 3 bases; unmatched bases: 4. This chain's CDR3 is CASSRDRVPNEKLFF. The CDR3, as DNA: TGCGCCAGCAGCAGGGACAGGGTACCTAATGAAAAACTGTTTTTT. Variable domain in full (rest from reference TRBV5-1 and TRBJ1-4): KAGVTQTPRYLIKTRGQQVTLSCSPISGHRSVSWYQQTPGQGLQFLFEYFSETQRNKGNFPGRFSGRQFSNSRSEMNVSTLELGDSALYLCASSRDRVPNEKLFFGSGTQLSVL.

This chain joins TRBV15 and TRBJ1-2; unclear D gene. The CDR3 length is 16 residues. Per germline, CDR1 LNHNV and CDR2 YYDKDF (reference sequence). With 2 bases removed from V and 8 bases from J, the gap between germline ends came to 21 bases. In DNA form, the CDR3 reads TGTGCCACCAGCAGACCAAGGATGGACGGGAGCGGAGGCTACACCTTC. Translating it yields CATSRPRMDGSGGYTF.

The V gene is TRBV30, the J gene TRBJ1-4; perhaps TRBD1 as D (5 bases). There are 14 residues in the CDR3. Germline V gene sequence: CDR1 GTSNPN, CDR2 SVGIG (reference sequence). Trimming stripped 3 bases from V and 4 bases from J, with 12 bases between. This CDR3 is CAWSQDSSNEKLFF. DNA for the CDR3: TGTGCCTGGAGCCAAGACAGCAGTAATGAAAAACTGTTTTTT.

The chain is built from TRBV27 and TRBJ2-1; 9 bases map to TRBD1. V lost 4 bases to trimming and J lost 7 bases; unmatched junction nucleotides: 11. The CDR3 length is 16 residues. Germline CDR1 reads MNHEY; CDR2 reads SMNVEV (reference sequence). The CDR3 region has the DNA TGTGCCAGCAGTTCATGGGAGGGACAGGGTGGTAATGAGCAGTTCTTC. Its translation is CASSSWEGQGGNEQFF.

This sequence joins TRBV11-3 and TRBJ1-1, with D tentatively TRBD1 (5 bases). CDR3 size: 14 residues. From germline, CDR1 is SGHNT and CDR2 YENEEA. Trimming pared 0 bases from V and 3 bases from J, leaving 8 bases between. The CDR3 protein is CASSLEGAHTEAFF. CDR3 sequence (DNA): TGTGCCAGCAGCTTAGAAGGGGCGCACACTGAAGCTTTCTTT.

V and J are TRBV2 and TRBJ2-3; D uncertain. The CDR3 has 14 amino acids. V was clipped by 6 bases and J by 2 bases, with 12 bases between them. The germline gives CDR1 SNHLY, CDR2 FYNNEI. The CDR3, as DNA: TGTGCCAGCAGGCCCCTCGAGGTCACAGATACGCAGTATTTT. This gives the protein CASRPLEVTDTQYF.

CDR3 bases: TGTGCCAGCAGTCCGACGGGACAAGCCAATGAAAAACTGTTTTTT. Translating gives CASSPTGQANEKLFF. The V call is TRBV25-1, the J call TRBJ1-4; weak D call: TRBD1 (6 bases). This CDR3 contains 15 residues. From germline, CDR1 is MGHDK and CDR2 SYGVNS. Trimming removed 5 bases at V and 5 bases at J, with 15 bases between.

This chain uses TRBV7-2 with TRBJ1-1, with 8 bases fitting TRBD1. There are 17 residues in the CDR3. Trimming took 5 bases from V and 5 from J; bases not matched to a gene: 16. The germline V gene encodes CDR1 SGHTA and CDR2 FQGNSA. The CDR3 DNA follows: TGTGCCAGCAGCACCTCCCAAGACAGGGGTTTATTTACTGAAGCTTTCTTT. Translating it yields CASSTSQDRGLFTEAFF.

The CDR3 DNA reads as TGTGCCAGCAGACAACAGGGGGGCGTTACTGAAGCTTTCTTT. This codes for CASRQQGGVTEAFF. The chain joins TRBV7-2 to TRBJ1-1, with 8 bases aligning to TRBD1. The trim removed 6 bases at V and 5 bases at J, leaving 8 bases unmatched. The germline V gene has CDR1 SGHTA and CDR2 FQGNSA. This CDR3 region has 14 residues.

This chain uses TRBV6-5 with TRBJ2-7; 9 bases line up with TRBD1. The CDR3 extends over 15 amino acids. V shed 0 bases and J 4 bases; nucleotides not matched to a gene: 4. CDR1 MNHEY and CDR2 SVGAGI come from the germline V gene. CDR3 region: CASSYSLGQGYEQYF. The CDR3 nucleotides are TGTGCCAGCAGTTACTCTCTGGGACAGGGTTACGAGCAGTACTTC.

The chain is built from TRBV6-5 and TRBJ2-7; weak D call: TRBD2 (6 bases). CDR3 length: 14 residues. With 4 bases removed from V and 2 bases from J, the gap between germline ends came to 12 bases. CDR1 is MNHEY, CDR2 SVGAGI, per germline. CDR3 in DNA: TGTGCCAGCAGTTCCGGGACTGCCACCTACGAGCAGTACTTC. It specifies CASSSGTATYEQYF.

The chain employs TRBV4-1 and TRBJ2-5; 9 bases are shared with TRBD2. Germline assignment: CDR1 MGHRA and CDR2 YSYEKL. The V and J ends lost 0 bases and 2 bases, in that order; junction bases with no gene match: 7. This CDR3 region has 17 residues. The CDR3 reads CASSQEASGDEQETQYF. CDR3 nucleotide sequence: TGCGCCAGCAGCCAAGAGGCTAGCGGGGACGAACAAGAGACCCAGTACTTC.

This clone was found once. The chain joins TRBV9 to TRBJ1-1; no reliable D call. CDR1 is SGDLS and CDR2 is YYNGEE in the germline V gene. Trimming removed 4 bases at V and 4 bases at J, with 14 bases between. CDR3 size: 14 residues. The CDR3 loop is CASSWRDWSTEAFF. The CDR3 bases are TGTGCCAGCAGCTGGAGGGATTGGTCCACTGAAGCTTTCTTT.

The chain links TRBV11-1 to TRBJ1-3; TRBD1 matches 9 bases. The J segment lost 4 bases and the V segment lost 4 bases, leaving 5 bases of the junction unmatched. CDR1 and CDR2 from the germline V gene are SGHAT and FQDESV (reference sequence). This CDR3 is 15 amino acids long. This CDR3 is CASSSGTGLGNTIYF. The CDR3 DNA reads TGTGCCAGCAGCTCCGGGACAGGGCTCGGAAACACCATATATTTT.